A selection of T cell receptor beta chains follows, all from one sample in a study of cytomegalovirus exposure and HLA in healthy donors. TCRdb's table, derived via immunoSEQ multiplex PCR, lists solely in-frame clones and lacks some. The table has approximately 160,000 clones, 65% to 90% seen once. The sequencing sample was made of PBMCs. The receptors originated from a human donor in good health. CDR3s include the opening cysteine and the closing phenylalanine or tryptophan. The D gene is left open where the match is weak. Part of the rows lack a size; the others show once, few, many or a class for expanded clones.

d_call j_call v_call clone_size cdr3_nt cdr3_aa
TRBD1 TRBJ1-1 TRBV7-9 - TGTTCCAGCAGCTTAGATCCGGGACAGGGAAACACTGAAGCTTTCTTT CSSSLDPGQGNTEAFF
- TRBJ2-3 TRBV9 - TGTGCCAGCAGTTTAGGGGGGGATTTCTTCACAGATACGCAGTATTTT CASSLGGDFFTDTQYF
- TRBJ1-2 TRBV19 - TGTGCCAGTAGTACAGGGGATGGCTACACCTTC CASSTGDGYTF
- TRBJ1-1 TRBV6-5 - TGTGCCAGCAGTTACACAGCAGGGGCTGAAGCTTTCTTT CASSYTAGAEAFF
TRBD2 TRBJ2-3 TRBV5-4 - TGTGCCAGCAGCTTAGGGACTAGCGCCCCGACGAGCACAGATACGCAGTATTTT CASSLGTSAPTSTDTQYF
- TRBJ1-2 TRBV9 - TGTGCCAGCAGCGTAGACACCAACGATGGCTACACCTTC CASSVDTNDGYTF
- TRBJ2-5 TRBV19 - TGTGCCAGTAGTACCACACAGGGGAGGGAGACCCAGTACTTC CASSTTQGRETQYF
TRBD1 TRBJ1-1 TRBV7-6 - TGTGCCAGCAAAGGACAGGTTAAGAACACTGAAGCTTTCTTT CASKGQVKNTEAFF
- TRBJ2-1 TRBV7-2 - TGTGCCAGCAGCTTAGGACTCTACAATGAGCAGTTCTTC CASSLGLYNEQFF
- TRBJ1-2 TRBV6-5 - TGTGCCAGCAGTTACCTCCCCAGGGCCGTCTATGGCTACACCTTC CASSYLPRAVYGYTF
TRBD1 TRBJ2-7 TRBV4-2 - TGTGCCAGCAGCCAAGAACAAGCGACAGGGGACACCTACGAGCAGTACTTC CASSQEQATGDTYEQYF
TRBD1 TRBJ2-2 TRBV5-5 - TGTGCCAGCAGCTTGGGCAGGGGGTTCACCGGGGAGCTGTTTTTT CASSLGRGFTGELFF
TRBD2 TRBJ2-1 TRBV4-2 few TGTGCCAGCAGCCAAGAGACTAGCGGGGATGCGTACAATGAGCAGTTCTTC CASSQETSGDAYNEQFF
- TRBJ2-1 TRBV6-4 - TGTGCCAGCAGTGTCGAGGGGGGGAGACGCAATGAGCAGTTCTTC CASSVEGGRRNEQFF
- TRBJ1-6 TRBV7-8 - - CASSLLRAGGSPLHF
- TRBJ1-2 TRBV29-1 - TGCAGCGTTGAAGATCTCCGAGGCGAGGGCTACACCTTC CSVEDLRGEGYTF
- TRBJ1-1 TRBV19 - TGTGCCAGTAGTATAAGGCAGGACACTGAAGCTTTCTTT CASSIRQDTEAFF
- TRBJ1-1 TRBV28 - TGTGCCAGCAGTTTAACCAGGCTGGTGGCTGAAGCTTTCTTT CASSLTRLVAEAFF
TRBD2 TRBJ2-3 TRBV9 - TGTGCCAGCAGCGTCAGCGGGGGGAGCACAGATACGCAGTATTTT CASSVSGGSTDTQYF
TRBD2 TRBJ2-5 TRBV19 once TGTGCCAGTAGTACCGGGACTAGCGGTATTCAGGAGACCCAGTACTTC CASSTGTSGIQETQYF
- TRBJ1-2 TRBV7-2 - TGTGCCAGCAGCTTAACGTCGGCGCTCACTACCCCCAACCCCTTC CASSLTSALTTPNPF
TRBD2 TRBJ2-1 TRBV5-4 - TGTGCCAGCAGCCGTAGACTAGCGGGGTTCTCCTACAATGAGCAGTTCTTC CASSRRLAGFSYNEQFF
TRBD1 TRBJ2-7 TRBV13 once TGTGCCAGCAGCAGACGGACAGGGGGTGGATACGAGCAGTACTTC CASSRRTGGGYEQYF
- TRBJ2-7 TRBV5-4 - TGTGCCAGCAGCGCGCAGGGCACCGAGCAGTACTTC CASSAQGTEQYF
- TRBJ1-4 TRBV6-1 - TGTGCCAGCAGTGGACAGGTTGCGGAAAAACTGTTTTTT CASSGQVAEKLFF
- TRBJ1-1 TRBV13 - TGTGCCAGCAGCTTGTATAGGGGCACTGAAGCTTTCTTT CASSLYRGTEAFF